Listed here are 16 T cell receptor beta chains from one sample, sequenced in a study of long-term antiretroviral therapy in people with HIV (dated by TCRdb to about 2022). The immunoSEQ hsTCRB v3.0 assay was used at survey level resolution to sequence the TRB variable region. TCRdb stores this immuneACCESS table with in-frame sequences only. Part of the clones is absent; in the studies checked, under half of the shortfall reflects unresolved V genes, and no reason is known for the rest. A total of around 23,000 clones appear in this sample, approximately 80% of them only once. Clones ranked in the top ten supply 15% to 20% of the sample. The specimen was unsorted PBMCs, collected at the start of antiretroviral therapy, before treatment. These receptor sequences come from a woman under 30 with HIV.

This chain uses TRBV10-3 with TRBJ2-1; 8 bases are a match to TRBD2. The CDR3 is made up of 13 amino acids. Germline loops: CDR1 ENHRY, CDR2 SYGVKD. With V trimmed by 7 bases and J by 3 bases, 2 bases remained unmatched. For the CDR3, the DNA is TGTGCCATCAACGCGGGGGGCTACAATGAGCAGTTCTTC. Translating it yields CAINAGGYNEQFF.

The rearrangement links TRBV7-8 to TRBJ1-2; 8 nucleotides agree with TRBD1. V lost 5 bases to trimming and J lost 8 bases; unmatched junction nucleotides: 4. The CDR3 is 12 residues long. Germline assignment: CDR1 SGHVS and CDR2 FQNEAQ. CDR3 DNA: TGTGCCAGCAGCGAACAGGGGGGGGGCTACACCTTC. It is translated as CASSEQGGGYTF.

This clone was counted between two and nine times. The CDR3 is CASSPRQDLSYEQYF. CDR3 DNA: TGCGCCAGCAGCCCCAGACAGGATCTTAGCTACGAGCAGTACTTC. This chain links TRBV5-1 with TRBJ2-7, with D possibly matching TRBD1 (6 bases). Between the trimmed V and J ends, which lost 4 bases and 3 bases, there was a span of 17 bases. The germline CDR1 and CDR2 sequences are SGHRS and YFSETQ. CDR3 length: 15 residues.

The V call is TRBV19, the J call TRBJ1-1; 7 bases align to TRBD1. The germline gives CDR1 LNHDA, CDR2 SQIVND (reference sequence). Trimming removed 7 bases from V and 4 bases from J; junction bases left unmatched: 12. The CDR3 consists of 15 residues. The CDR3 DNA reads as TGTGCCAGTATGGTTGCAGGGGGGGTTGGCACTGAAGCTTTCTTT. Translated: CASMVAGGVGTEAFF.

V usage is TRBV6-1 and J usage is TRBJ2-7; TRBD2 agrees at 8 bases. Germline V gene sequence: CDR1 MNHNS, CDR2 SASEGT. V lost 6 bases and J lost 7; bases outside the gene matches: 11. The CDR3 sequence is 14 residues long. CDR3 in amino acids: CASSPSAGGREQYF. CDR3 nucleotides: TGTGCCAGCAGCCCCTCCGCGGGGGGACGAGAGCAGTACTTC.

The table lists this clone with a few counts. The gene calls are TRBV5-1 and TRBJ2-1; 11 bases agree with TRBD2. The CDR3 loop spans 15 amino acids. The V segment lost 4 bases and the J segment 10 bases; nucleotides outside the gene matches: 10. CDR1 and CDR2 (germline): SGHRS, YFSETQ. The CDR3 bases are TGCGCCAGCAGCCCGGGGCTAGCGGGAGGACAAGAGCAGTTCTTC. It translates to CASSPGLAGGQEQFF. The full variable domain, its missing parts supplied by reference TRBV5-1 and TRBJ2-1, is KAGVTQTPRYLIKTRGQQVTLSCSPISGHRSVSWYQQTPGQGLQFLFEYFSETQRNKGNFPGRFSGRQFSNSRSEMNVSTLELGDSALYLCASSPGLAGGQEQFFGPGTRLTVL.

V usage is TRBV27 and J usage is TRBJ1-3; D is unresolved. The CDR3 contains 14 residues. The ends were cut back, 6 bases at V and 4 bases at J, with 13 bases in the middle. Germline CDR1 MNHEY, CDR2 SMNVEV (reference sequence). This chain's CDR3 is CASRPRGGGNTIYF. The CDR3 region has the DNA TGTGCCAGCAGGCCCCGGGGTGGAGGAAACACCATATATTTT.

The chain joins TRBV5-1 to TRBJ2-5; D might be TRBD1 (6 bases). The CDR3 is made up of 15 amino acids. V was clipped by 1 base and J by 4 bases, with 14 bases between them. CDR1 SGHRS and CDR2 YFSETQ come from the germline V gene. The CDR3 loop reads CASSLFPLQGETQYF. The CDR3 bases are TGCGCCAGCAGCTTGTTCCCTTTACAGGGAGAGACCCAGTACTTC.

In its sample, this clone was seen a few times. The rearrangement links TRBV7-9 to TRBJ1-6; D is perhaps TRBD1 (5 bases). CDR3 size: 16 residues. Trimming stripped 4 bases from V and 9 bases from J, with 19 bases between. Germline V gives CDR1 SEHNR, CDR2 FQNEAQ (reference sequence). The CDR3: CASSSHGRAAVSPLHF. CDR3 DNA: TGTGCCAGCAGCTCGCATGGCAGGGCGGCCGTTTCACCCCTCCACTTT.

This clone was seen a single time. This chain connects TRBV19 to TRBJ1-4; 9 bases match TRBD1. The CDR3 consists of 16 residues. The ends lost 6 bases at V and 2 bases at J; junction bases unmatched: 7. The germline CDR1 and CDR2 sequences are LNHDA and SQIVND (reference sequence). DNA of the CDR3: TGTGCCAGTAGGCGGGACAGGGATTTGACTAATGAAAAACTGTTTTTT. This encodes CASRRDRDLTNEKLFF.

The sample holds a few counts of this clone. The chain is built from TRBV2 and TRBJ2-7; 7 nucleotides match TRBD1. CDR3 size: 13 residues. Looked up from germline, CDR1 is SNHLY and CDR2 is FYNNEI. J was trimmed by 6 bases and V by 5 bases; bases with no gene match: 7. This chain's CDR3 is CASSPGTVGEQYF. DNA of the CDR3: TGTGCCAGCAGTCCCGGGACAGTCGGCGAGCAGTACTTC.

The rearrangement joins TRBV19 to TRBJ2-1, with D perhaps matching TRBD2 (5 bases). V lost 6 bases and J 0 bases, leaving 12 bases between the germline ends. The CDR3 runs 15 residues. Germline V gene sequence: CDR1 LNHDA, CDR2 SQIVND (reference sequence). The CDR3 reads CASRKGLLSYNEQFF. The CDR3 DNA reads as TGTGCCAGTAGGAAAGGACTTCTCTCCTACAATGAGCAGTTCTTC.

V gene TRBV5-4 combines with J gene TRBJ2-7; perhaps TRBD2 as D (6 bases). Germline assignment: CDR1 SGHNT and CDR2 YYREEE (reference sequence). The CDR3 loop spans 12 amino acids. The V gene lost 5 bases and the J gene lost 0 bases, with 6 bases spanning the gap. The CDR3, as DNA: TGTGCCAGCAGTAGCGGCTCCTACGAGCAGTACTTC. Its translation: CASSSGSYEQYF. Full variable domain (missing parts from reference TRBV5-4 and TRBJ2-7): ETGVTQSPTHLIKTRGQQVTLRCSSQSGHNTVSWYQQALGQGPQFIFQYYREEENGRGNFPPRFSGLQFPNYSSELNVNALELDDSALYLCASSSGSYEQYFGPGTRLTVT.

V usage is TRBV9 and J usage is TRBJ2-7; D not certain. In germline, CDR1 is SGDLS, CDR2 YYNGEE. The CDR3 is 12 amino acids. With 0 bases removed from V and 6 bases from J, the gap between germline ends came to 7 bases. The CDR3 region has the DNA TGTGCCAGCAGCGTAGGGGGTGGCGAGCAGTACTTC. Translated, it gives CASSVGGGEQYF.

The CDR3 DNA reads TGTGCCAGTAAGGCAGCAACTAATGAAAAACTGTTTTTT. This encodes CASKAATNEKLFF. The V gene is TRBV19, the J gene TRBJ1-4; D not certain. CDR1 is LNHDA and CDR2 is SQIVND in the germline V gene (reference sequence). The CDR3 spans 13 residues. V gave up 7 bases and J gave up 0 bases, with 6 bases separating them.

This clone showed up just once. As DNA, the CDR3 is TGTGCCACAGGGGGGACCGGGGCCAACGTCCTGACTTTC. This sequence encodes CATGGTGANVLTF. The chain recombines TRBV28 with TRBJ2-6; D possibly corresponds to TRBD1 (7 bases). The ends were cut back, 10 bases at V and 4 bases at J, with 11 bases in the middle. CDR3 length: 13 amino acids. Per germline, CDR1 MDHEN and CDR2 SYDVKM.